Below, 27 T cell receptor beta chains from the same sample are listed, as sequenced in a study of OX40 agonist ivuxolimab in advanced cancers. Clones were read by immunoSEQ multiplex PCR, and TCRdb kept only the in-frame ones, dropping some. The table has over 70,000 clones, 90% seen once. The sample was CD4+ or CD8+ T cells sorted from blood, taken in a trial of the OX40 agonist ivuxolimab. The receptors stem from an adult with an advanced solid tumor such as melanoma, head and neck, liver or kidney cancer.

The chain combines TRBV2 with TRBJ1-2, with a possible D match to TRBD1 (6 bases). CDR1 is SNHLY and CDR2 is FYNNEI in the germline V gene. The CDR3 loop spans 14 amino acids. Trimming shortened V by 8 bases and J by 10 bases, and 23 bases separated the two germline ends. CDR3 amino acids: CASLPNGQFPVYTF. CDR3 in DNA: TGTGCCAGCCTTCCAAACGGACAGTTCCCAGTCTACACCTTC.

The table lists this clone with a count of one. The CDR3 region has the DNA TGTGCCAGCAGCTTGCCCGGACAGGGGCTGGTTGGAAACACCATATATTTT. The encoded protein is CASSLPGQGLVGNTIYF. The chain has TRBV5-4 and TRBJ1-3, with 9 positions matching TRBD1. The V gene end was trimmed by 1 base and the J gene end by 3 bases; junction bases not matched to a gene: 8. Germline V gene lookup returns CDR1 SGHNT and CDR2 YYREEE (reference sequence). CDR3 size: 17 residues.

This clone was seen a few times. The V and J genes are TRBV11-3 and TRBJ2-7; possible D gene TRBD2, 5 bases. Germline V lookup: CDR1 SGHNT, CDR2 YENEEA. V was trimmed by 5 bases and J by 3 bases, leaving 14 bases between them. CDR3 length: 14 amino acids. CDR3 protein: CASSPRLSGYEQYF. The CDR3 nucleotides read TGTGCCAGCAGCCCTAGGCTGAGCGGCTACGAGCAGTACTTC.

The V and J genes are TRBV7-8 and TRBJ2-3; perhaps TRBD2 as D (5 bases). This CDR3 contains 15 residues. Trimming took off 5 bases at V and 0 bases at J, with 12 bases between the two ends. The germline gives CDR1 SGHVS, CDR2 FQNEAQ. The CDR3 DNA sequence: TGTGCCAGCAGCCTGGACTTATCTAGCACAGATACGCAGTATTTT. Residues: CASSLDLSSTDTQYF.

The V and J genes are TRBV19 and TRBJ2-1; a weak D match, TRBD2 (5 bases). The CDR3 extends over 15 amino acids. V lost 6 bases and J 7 bases, leaving 19 bases between the germline ends. CDR1 LNHDA and CDR2 SQIVND come from the germline V gene (reference sequence). CDR3 in DNA: TGTGCCAGTAGATCCCGGGGTTCCACTCTGAATGAGCAGTTCTTC. Encoded protein: CASRSRGSTLNEQFF.

The CDR3 nucleotides are TGTGCCAGTAGTGATTGGACAGCCGATCTCTCCTACGAGCAGTACTTC. Residues: CASSDWTADLSYEQYF. The V and J genes are TRBV19 and TRBJ2-7, with D tentatively TRBD1 (6 bases). CDR3 length: 16 residues. V was trimmed by 5 bases and J by 0 bases, leaving 17 bases between them. Looked up from germline, CDR1 is LNHDA and CDR2 is SQIVND (reference sequence).

This rearrangement joins TRBV6-5 to TRBJ2-3; 8 bases agree with TRBD2. CDR1 and CDR2 (germline): MNHEY, SVGAGI. V dropped 0 bases and J dropped 4; count of bases not matched to a gene: 3. The CDR3 sequence is 15 residues long. CDR3 protein: CASSYSIAGPDTQYF. The CDR3 DNA is TGTGCCAGCAGTTACTCGATAGCGGGGCCAGATACGCAGTATTTT.

The chain has TRBV4-1 and TRBJ2-3; TRBD2 agrees at 8 bases. The germline V gene encodes CDR1 MGHRA and CDR2 YSYEKL. Unmatched junction bases numbered 5, after V lost 0 bases and J lost 0 bases. The CDR3 consists of 17 residues. CDR3 nucleotide sequence: TGCGCCAGCAGCCAAGATGGGACTAGTTCTAGCACAGATACGCAGTATTTT. Amino acids: CASSQDGTSSSTDTQYF.

V is TRBV28 and J is TRBJ2-7, with D unclear. This CDR3 is built from 13 residues. Trimming stripped 4 bases from V and 3 bases from J, with 10 bases between. The germline V gene encodes CDR1 MDHEN and CDR2 SYDVKM. DNA of the CDR3: TGTGCCAGCAGTTCCGGACGGTTCTACGAGCAGTACTTC. It yields the protein CASSSGRFYEQYF.

This chain connects TRBV29-1 to TRBJ2-1, with TRBD2 matching 16 bases. Germline V CDR1 and CDR2: SQVTM, ANQGSEA. Trimming took 6 bases from V and 8 from J; bases not matched to a gene: 7. The CDR3 consists of 15 residues. The chain's CDR3 is CSVGTSGRAAHEQFF. The CDR3 DNA is TGCAGCGTAGGGACTAGCGGGAGGGCCGCTCATGAGCAGTTCTTC.

The V gene is TRBV5-1, the J gene TRBJ2-5; D gene uncertain. Germline V gene lookup returns CDR1 SGHRS and CDR2 YFSETQ. The CDR3 covers 13 residues. V shed 2 bases and J shed 3 bases, with 8 bases lying between them. CDR3 region: CASSLRVEETQYF. The CDR3 DNA is TGCGCCAGCAGCTTAAGGGTTGAAGAGACCCAGTACTTC. Complete variable domain (other parts from reference TRBV5-1 and TRBJ2-5): KAGVTQTPRYLIKTRGQQVTLSCSPISGHRSVSWYQQTPGQGLQFLFEYFSETQRNKGNFPGRFSGRQFSNSRSEMNVSTLELGDSALYLCASSLRVEETQYFGPGTRLLVL.

This chain links TRBV18 with TRBJ2-7; D remains unclear. V was shortened by 4 bases and J by 0 bases, with 13 bases between the two germline ends. Germline lookup yields CDR1 KGHSH and CDR2 LQKENI. The CDR3 length is 15 residues. Here the CDR3 reads CASSRRLGSSYEQYF. The CDR3 DNA is TGTGCCAGCTCACGCCGGCTCGGAAGCTCCTACGAGCAGTACTTC.

The chain couples TRBV11-3 to TRBJ2-5, with 8 bases lining up with TRBD2. The CDR3 has 14 amino acids. Germline CDR1 and CDR2: SGHNT and YENEEA. V trimming: 3 bases; J trimming: 3 bases; junction bases outside the gene matches: 3. DNA for the CDR3: TGTGCCAGCAGCTTGCCGCGGGAGGAAGAGACCCAGTACTTC. This encodes CASSLPREEETQYF.

This clone was observed once. V and J are TRBV6-1 and TRBJ2-1; 8 nucleotides line up with TRBD2. Germline CDR1 is MNHNS and CDR2 is SASEGT. The CDR3 consists of 13 residues. Unmatched junction bases numbered 7, after V lost 8 bases and J lost 7 bases. The CDR3 DNA follows: TGTGCCAGCGGGACTAGGGGCTTTAATGAGCAGTTCTTC. Translation gives CASGTRGFNEQFF.

Here the CDR3 reads CASSPGLALAKNIQYF. CDR3 bases: TGTGCCAGCAGCCCGGGACTAGCGCTAGCCAAAAACATTCAGTACTTC. The chain uses TRBV5-4 and TRBJ2-4, with 10 bases fitting TRBD2. This CDR3 region has 16 residues. V shed 4 bases and J 0 bases; nucleotides not matched to a gene: 4. Germline assignment: CDR1 SGHNT and CDR2 YYREEE (reference sequence).

This chain joins TRBV10-1 and TRBJ2-4; D is perhaps TRBD2 (5 bases). V was clipped by 0 bases and J by 0 bases, with 6 bases between them. The CDR3 runs to 15 residues. Germline V lookup: CDR1 WNHNN, CDR2 SYGVQD (reference sequence). The CDR3 protein is CASSESGVAKNIQYF. The CDR3 DNA sequence: TGCGCCAGCAGTGAGTCCGGGGTAGCCAAAAACATTCAGTACTTC.

The chain is built from TRBV29-1 and TRBJ2-1; a weak D match, TRBD1 (5 bases). The CDR3 loop spans 14 amino acids. V was trimmed by 5 bases and J by 3 bases, leaving 14 bases between them. Looked up from germline, CDR1 is SQVTM and CDR2 is ANQGSEA. CDR3 sequence reads: CSVSDPRGYNEQFF. The CDR3 bases are TGCAGCGTTTCAGACCCAAGGGGCTACAATGAGCAGTTCTTC.

The chain couples TRBV28 to TRBJ1-1; tentative D call: TRBD1 (6 bases). There are 16 residues in the CDR3. With 3 bases removed from V and 0 bases from J, the gap between germline ends came to 14 bases. Germline V gene data show CDR1 as MDHEN and CDR2 as SYDVKM. CDR3 DNA sequence: TGTGCCAGCAGTTTTAGGGGGGGCGTTATGAACACTGAAGCTTTCTTT. This translates into CASSFRGGVMNTEAFF. Supplemented by reference TRBV28 and TRBJ1-1, the full variable domain reads DVKVTQSSRYLVKRTGEKVFLECVQDMDHENMFWYRQDPGLGLRLIYFSYDVKMKEKGDIPEGYSVSREKKERFSLILESASTNQTSMYLCASSFRGGVMNTEAFFGQGTRLTVV.

The chain employs TRBV7-8 and TRBJ2-1, with 7 nucleotides matching TRBD2. Germline assignment: CDR1 SGHVS and CDR2 FQNEAQ. This CDR3 spans 18 amino acids. The junction had 13 bases not matched to a gene; V was cut back by 1 base and J by 4 bases. CDR3: CASSLGTVRGSSYNEQFF. For the CDR3, the DNA is TGTGCCAGCAGCTTAGGGACGGTCCGCGGGAGCTCGTACAATGAGCAGTTCTTC.

This clone was counted between two and nine times. J is TRBJ2-3 and V is TRBV29-1, with D hard to call. CDR1 is SQVTM, CDR2 ANQGSEA, per germline. The CDR3 has 13 amino acids. The ends were cut back, 6 bases at V and 0 bases at J, with 10 bases in the middle. The CDR3 region is CSVWRPSTDTQYF. The CDR3 DNA is TGCAGCGTGTGGCGACCTAGCACAGATACGCAGTATTTT.

The chain carries TRBV6-5 and TRBJ2-3, with TRBD1 identical over 7 bases. The CDR3 spans 15 residues. With V trimmed by 5 bases and J by 0 bases, 5 bases remained unmatched. The germline CDR1 and CDR2 sequences are MNHEY and SVGAGI. CDR3 in amino acids: CASSPTGASTDTQYF. CDR3 nucleotides: TGTGCCAGCAGTCCCACAGGGGCTAGCACAGATACGCAGTATTTT.

The V gene is TRBV2, the J gene TRBJ1-3; D not resolved. CDR1 and CDR2 (germline): SNHLY, FYNNEI. The CDR3 is 13 residues long. V was trimmed by 6 bases and J by 0 bases, leaving 6 bases between them. DNA for the CDR3: TGTGCCAGCAGGGAGAACTCTGGAAACACCATATATTTT. It encodes CASRENSGNTIYF. The variable domain in full, with the rest retrieved from reference TRBV2 and TRBJ1-3, is EPEVTQTPSHQVTQMGQEVILRCVPISNHLYFYWYRQILGQKVEFLVSFYNNEISEKSEIFDDQFSVERPDGSNFTLKIRSTKLEDSAMYFCASRENSGNTIYFGEGSWLTVV.

The chain employs TRBV7-8 and TRBJ2-3; no reliable D call. Germline V lookup: CDR1 SGHVS, CDR2 FQNEAQ. The germline V and J ends were trimmed by 3 bases and 6 bases, with 4 bases remaining between them. The CDR3 runs to 11 residues. CDR3 amino acids: CASSFDDTQYF. The CDR3 DNA reads as TGTGCCAGCAGCTTTGATGATACGCAGTATTTT.

The V and J genes are TRBV5-1 and TRBJ2-3, with D possibly TRBD2 on 5 matching bases. CDR1 SGHRS and CDR2 YFSETQ come from the germline V gene. Trimming took 4 bases from V and 6 from J, leaving 15 bases between them. The CDR3 spans 14 residues. CDR3 nucleotide sequence: TGCGCCAGCAGCCCGGAGGCCCTCAGGGATACGCAGTATTTT. It is translated as CASSPEALRDTQYF.

The rearrangement uses TRBV4-1 and TRBJ1-2; no definite D call. Germline-derived CDR1 and CDR2 are MGHRA and YSYEKL. The V gene lost 2 bases and the J gene lost 8 bases, with 15 bases spanning the gap. The CDR3 is made up of 14 amino acids. In nucleotides, the CDR3 is TGCGCCAGCAGCCAAAGCAATCAAGGAGGGGGCTACACCTTC. Its protein product is CASSQSNQGGGYTF.

The CDR3 spells CASSKQFSSYEQYF. CDR3 nucleotide sequence: TGTGCCAGTAGTAAACAGTTCAGCTCCTACGAGCAGTACTTC. The V call is TRBV19, the J call TRBJ2-7; no firm D call. Germline assignment: CDR1 LNHDA and CDR2 SQIVND (reference sequence). With 4 bases removed from V and 0 bases from J, the gap between germline ends came to 10 bases. The CDR3 is made up of 14 amino acids.

V is TRBV6-5 and J is TRBJ2-2; TRBD1 might be the D (6 bases). Between the trimmed V and J ends, which lost 0 bases and 1 base, there was a span of 9 bases. The length of the CDR3 is 16 residues. Germline V gives CDR1 MNHEY, CDR2 SVGAGI. CDR3 residues: CASSYSSRGNTGELFF. The CDR3 DNA reads as TGTGCCAGCAGTTACTCGAGCAGGGGGAACACCGGGGAGCTGTTTTTT.